This TCR beta chain was obtained from a study of neoadjuvant anti-PD-1 for oral cavity cancer. Trimming removed 4 bases at V and 6 bases at J, with 13 bases between. Germline-derived CDR1 and CDR2 are SGHDN and FVKESK. CDR3 length: 13 amino acids. Assay used: immunoSEQ multiplex PCR; TCRdb lists only in-frame clones, some missing. The sample holds about 72,000 clones, around 83% seen once. The sequence was collected from a person aged 35 to 85 with oral cavity squamous cell carcinoma. The material sequenced was PBMCs, taken before nivolumab (anti-PD-1) treatment. The rearrangement links TRBV14 to TRBJ2-7; D may be TRBD1 (5 bases). In nucleotides, the CDR3 is TGTGCCAGCAGCCCCACACAGGAACCCGAGCAGTACTTC. Protein product: CASSPTQEPEQYF.